Reported below is one T cell receptor (beta chain). Its target is not known. Germline V lookup: CDR1 MNHNS, CDR2 SASEGT. The trim removed 4 bases at V and 5 bases at J, leaving 8 bases unmatched. The CDR3 spans 14 residues. It was focal radiation plus CTLA-4 blockade with ipilimumab that patients with chemo-refractory metastatic non-small-cell lung cancer received. The data are from a study of radiotherapy plus CTLA-4 blockade in lung cancer. Study-level points and caveats: An expansion of tumor-derived TCR clones occurred in blood after radiotherapy plus ipilimumab.

Here immunoSEQ multiplex PCR was the method, and the copy in TCRdb shows in-frame clones only, minus some. This table holds about 38,000 clones, about 70% found once. The TCR comes from a human donor with non-small cell lung cancer who had stable disease on radiotherapy plus ipilimumab. The sequencing here drew on peripheral blood, taken from a patient treated with radiotherapy plus ipilimumab. The gene calls are TRBV6-1 and TRBJ2-7, with TRBD1 matching 7 bases. CDR3 amino acids: CASSVRTGVDEQYV. DNA for the CDR3: TGTGCCAGCAGTGTTCGAACAGGGGTCGACGAGCAGTACGTC.